Below are 13 T cell receptor beta chains sequenced from a single sample in a study of T cells in Graves' hyperthyroidism and ophthalmopathy. What was amplified from RNA transcripts were TCR beta CDR3 regions. When the TCR CDR3 underwent first-round RT-PCR, the HTBI primer set was used. TCRdb ran MiXCR on the multiplex PCR reads and lists one entry per CDR3 protein. This sample has more than 500,000 distinct CDR3 sequences, with about 14% found just once. The sequenced sample consisted of blood. The receptors stem from a woman in her thirties or forties with Graves' hyperthyroidism.

This clonotype was observed at least ten times. This chain connects TRBV14 to TRBJ2-1; 13 nucleotides align to TRBD2. The CDR3 consists of 17 residues. Germline V gene sequence: CDR1 SGHDN, CDR2 FVKESK. V lost 5 bases, J lost 1 base, and 5 bases stayed unmatched. CDR3 nucleotide sequence: TGTGCCAGCAGCAGGACTAGCGGGAGTCGATCCTACAATGAGCAGTTCTTC. It encodes CASSRTSGSRSYNEQFF.

Turning to this clonotype: Since a much larger clone is just one base distant, this may be a read error. The chain recombines TRBV14 with TRBJ2-7; 9 nucleotides agree with TRBD1. Looked up from germline, CDR1 is SGHDN and CDR2 is FVKESK. This CDR3 is built from 16 residues. CDR3 sequence: CASSQPGTGSSYEQCF. CDR3 sequence (DNA): TGTGCCAGCAGCCAACCCGGGACAGGGAGCTCCTACGAGCAGTGCTTC.

This clonotype was counted ten times or more. This chain links TRBV20-1 with TRBJ2-1; a weak D match, TRBD2 (6 bases). The ends were cut back, 3 bases at V and 8 bases at J, with 23 bases in the middle. The length of the CDR3 is 16 residues. The germline CDR1 and CDR2 sequences are DFQATT and SNEGSKA (reference sequence). CDR3 coding DNA: TGCAGTGCTAGGGGCCTACTAGCTCTTGAACCTTATGAGCAGTTCTTC. Translation: CSARGLLALEPYEQFF.

This clonotype was detected a few times. This chain links TRBV5-1 with TRBJ2-7; weak D call: TRBD1 (5 bases). CDR1 and CDR2 from the germline V gene are SGHRS and YFSETQ. Trimming took 2 bases from V and 0 from J, leaving 21 bases between them. The CDR3 covers 18 residues. The CDR3 sequence is CASSLESPGIPSSYEQYF. The CDR3 region has the DNA TGCGCCAGCAGCTTAGAATCTCCAGGGATTCCCAGCTCCTACGAGCAGTACTTC. Looking up the rest from reference TRBV5-1 and TRBJ2-7 gives the full variable domain: KAGVTQTPRYLIKTRGQQVTLSCSPISGHRSVSWYQQTPGQGLQFLFEYFSETQRNKGNFPGRFSGRQFSNSRSEMNVSTLELGDSALYLCASSLESPGIPSSYEQYFGPGTRLTVT.

This clonotype was counted at least ten times. This chain connects TRBV29-1 to TRBJ2-7, with 11 bases that match TRBD2. Germline V gene sequence: CDR1 SQVTM, CDR2 ANQGSEA. The J segment lost 4 bases and the V segment lost 5 bases, leaving 10 bases of the junction unmatched. The CDR3 is 15 residues long. CDR3 sequence reads: CSVQLTGTSGYEQYF. The CDR3 DNA is TGCAGCGTTCAATTAACCGGGACTAGCGGATACGAGCAGTACTTC.

Note on this clonotype: A read error is possible here, since a much larger clone lies one base away. This chain joins TRBV3-1 and TRBJ1-4; D unresolved. Germline CDR1 LGHDT, CDR2 YNNKEL (reference sequence). This CDR3 has 15 amino acids. V dropped 5 bases and J dropped 5 bases, with 15 bases sitting between them. CDR3 in amino acids: CASSDHTAGNEKLFF. Here the CDR3 DNA reads TGTGCCAGCAGCGACCACACAGCCGGGAATGAAAAACTGTTTTTT.

V is TRBV25-1 and J is TRBJ1-2; 7 nucleotides match TRBD1. CDR3 length: 16 residues. Germline loops: CDR1 MGHDK, CDR2 SYGVNS. V lost 1 base, J lost 4 bases, and 9 bases stayed unmatched. The CDR3 region is CASSELGGQAAYGYTF. For the CDR3, the DNA is TGTGCCAGCAGTGAATTGGGTGGACAGGCGGCCTATGGCTACACCTTC.

The rearrangement uses TRBV28 and TRBJ2-7, with TRBD1 matching over 9 bases. The V gene end was trimmed by 7 bases and the J gene end by 3 bases; junction bases not matched to a gene: 7. Germline loops: CDR1 MDHEN, CDR2 SYDVKM. The CDR3 sequence is 14 residues long. CDR3 DNA sequence: TGTGCCAGCAAAGCCGGGACAGGGTTCTACGAGCAGTACTTC. This translates into CASKAGTGFYEQYF.

This clonotype was observed at least ten times. The rearrangement uses TRBV7-3 and TRBJ2-3; 8 bases are shared with TRBD2. J lost 2 bases, V lost 6 bases, and 7 bases had no gene match. CDR1 is SGHTA and CDR2 is FQGTGA in the germline V gene. The CDR3 runs to 15 residues. CDR3 sequence reads: CASRELAAVTDTQYF. Here the CDR3 DNA reads TGTGCCAGCAGGGAACTAGCGGCAGTCACAGATACGCAGTATTTT.

This clonotype came up many times. The chain links TRBV2 to TRBJ2-2; no reliable D call. This CDR3 contains 13 residues. V gave up 0 bases and J gave up 6 bases, with 5 bases separating them. The germline V gene has CDR1 SNHLY and CDR2 FYNNEI. CDR3 sequence reads: CASSEARSGELFF. The CDR3 bases are TGTGCCAGCAGTGAAGCGAGGTCCGGGGAGCTGTTTTTT.

This clonotype was picked up many times. The V and J genes are TRBV12-3 or TRBV12-4 and TRBJ2-7; 8 bases are a match to TRBD2. The CDR3 is made up of 15 amino acids. The trim removed 5 bases at V and 1 base at J, leaving 7 bases unmatched. The CDR3 DNA follows: TGTGCCAGCAGTGACACTAGCGGCAAATCCTACGAGCAGTACTTC. Translation: CASSDTSGKSYEQYF.

The chain has TRBV2 and TRBJ2-3; 15 positions match TRBD2. Losses at the gene ends were 8 bases for V and 0 bases for J; bases not matched to a gene: 3. Germline V gene lookup returns CDR1 SNHLY and CDR2 FYNNEI. This CDR3 has 16 amino acids. CDR3 region: CASYGTSGRSTDTQYF. The CDR3 coding sequence is TGTGCCAGCTACGGGACTAGCGGGAGGAGCACAGATACGCAGTATTTT.

This clonotype was seen many times. The chain recombines TRBV28 with TRBJ2-2; D remains unclear. CDR3 length: 16 amino acids. Germline V gives CDR1 MDHEN, CDR2 SYDVKM. Trimming stripped 5 bases from V and 4 bases from J, with 17 bases between. The CDR3, as DNA: TGTGCCAGCAGTACATACGTTAATGGTGGCACCGGGGAGCTGTTTTTT. This translates into CASSTYVNGGTGELFF.